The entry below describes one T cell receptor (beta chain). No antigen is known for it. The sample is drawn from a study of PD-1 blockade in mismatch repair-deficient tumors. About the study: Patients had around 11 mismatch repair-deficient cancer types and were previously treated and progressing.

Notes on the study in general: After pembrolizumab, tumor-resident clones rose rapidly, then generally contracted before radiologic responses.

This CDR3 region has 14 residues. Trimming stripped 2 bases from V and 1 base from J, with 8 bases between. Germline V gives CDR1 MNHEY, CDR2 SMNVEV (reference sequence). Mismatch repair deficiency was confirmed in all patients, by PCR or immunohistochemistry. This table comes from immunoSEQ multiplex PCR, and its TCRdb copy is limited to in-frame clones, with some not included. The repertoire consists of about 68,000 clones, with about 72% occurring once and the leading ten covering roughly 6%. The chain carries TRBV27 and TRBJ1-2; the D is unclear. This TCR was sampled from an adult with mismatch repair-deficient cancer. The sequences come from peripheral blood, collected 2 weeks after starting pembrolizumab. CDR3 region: CASSLKPINYGYTF. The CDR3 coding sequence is TGTGCCAGCAGTTTAAAACCGATTAACTATGGCTACACCTTC.